These 19 T cell receptor beta chains originate from one sample sequenced in a study of blood T cell repertoires in COVID-19. Produced via immunoSEQ multiplex PCR; TCRdb's table is partial and in-frame only. Found here are roughly 100,000 clones, roughly 89% of them singletons; the top ten hold less than 2%. The sample consisted of peripheral blood. These receptors were collected from a man between 65 and 85 years old with active or convalescent COVID-19.

The chain uses TRBV19 and TRBJ1-2; D is undetermined. Germline CDR1 LNHDA, CDR2 SQIVND (reference sequence). V was trimmed by 5 bases and J by 8 bases, leaving 9 bases between them. The CDR3 extends over 11 amino acids. The CDR3 nucleotides are TGTGCCAGTAGTGGAGGGAAGGGCTACACCTTC. Translated, it gives CASSGGKGYTF.

V and J are TRBV19 and TRBJ2-5; D is perhaps TRBD2 (6 bases). There are 15 residues in the CDR3. V lost 3 bases to trimming and J lost 6 bases, with 17 bases between them. Germline CDR1 is LNHDA and CDR2 is SQIVND (reference sequence). This CDR3 reads CASSIERAGRQTQYF. DNA of the CDR3: TGTGCCAGTAGTATCGAGCGGGCAGGCAGGCAGACCCAGTACTTC.

The V and J genes are TRBV19 and TRBJ1-5; 9 bases map to TRBD1. From germline, CDR1 is LNHDA and CDR2 SQIVND (reference sequence). V shed 6 bases, J shed 5 bases, and the junction held 8 bases outside the gene matches. The CDR3 consists of 15 residues. CDR3 protein: CASRDGQGRYQPQHF. In nucleotides, the CDR3 is TGTGCCAGTAGAGATGGACAGGGGCGTTATCAGCCCCAGCATTTT. The full variable domain, its missing parts supplied by reference TRBV19 and TRBJ1-5, is DGGITQSPKYLFRKEGQNVTLSCEQNLNHDAMYWYRQDPGQGLRLIYYSQIVNDFQKGDIAEGYSVSREKKESFPLTVTSAQKNPTAFYLCASRDGQGRYQPQHFGDGTRLSIL.

This chain links TRBV7-8 with TRBJ1-5; 9 nucleotides agree with TRBD1. Germline assignment: CDR1 SGHVS and CDR2 FQNEAQ. The CDR3 contains 16 residues. V shed 3 bases, J shed 3 bases, and the junction held 6 bases outside the gene matches. The CDR3 region has the DNA TGTGCCAGCAGCTTCACGGGACAGGGATACAATCAGCCCCAGCATTTT. It encodes CASSFTGQGYNQPQHF. The full variable domain, its missing parts supplied by reference TRBV7-8 and TRBJ1-5, is GAGVSQSPRYKVAKRGQDVALRCDPISGHVSLFWYQQALGQGPEFLTYFQNEAQLDKSGLPSDRFFAERPEGSVSTLKIQRTQQEDSAVYLCASSFTGQGYNQPQHFGDGTRLSIL.

The chain couples TRBV19 to TRBJ2-7, with 8 bases identical to TRBD1. The CDR3 runs 15 residues. CDR1 is LNHDA, CDR2 SQIVND, per germline (reference sequence). V was pared by 3 bases and J by 2 bases, with 6 bases of the junction left unmatched. The CDR3 reads CASSMTGERAYEQYF. In DNA form, the CDR3 reads TGTGCCAGTAGTATGACAGGGGAGCGAGCCTACGAGCAGTACTTC.

J is TRBJ1-1 and V is TRBV6-5; 7 bases are a match to TRBD1. Germline CDR1 reads MNHEY; CDR2 reads SVGAGI. The ends lost 6 bases at V and 3 bases at J; junction bases unmatched: 7. The CDR3 has 14 residues. The CDR3: CASRLGGSYTEAFF. CDR3 sequence (DNA): TGTGCCAGCAGATTAGGGGGCAGTTACACTGAAGCTTTCTTT.

This chain uses TRBV14 with TRBJ2-5; D is undetermined. With 4 bases removed from V and 7 bases from J, the gap between germline ends came to 13 bases. CDR3 length: 13 residues. Germline CDR1 and CDR2: SGHDN and FVKESK. This chain's CDR3 is CASSLVGGVTQYF. DNA of the CDR3: TGTGCCAGCAGCCTAGTAGGCGGCGTGACCCAGTACTTC.

This clone was seen once. The genes are TRBV7-9 and TRBJ1-1; a weak D match, TRBD1 (6 bases). The CDR3 has 14 residues. CDR1 and CDR2 (germline): SEHNR, FQNEAQ (reference sequence). Trimming took off 5 bases at V and 1 base at J, with 11 bases between the two ends. CDR3 nucleotide sequence: TGTGCCAGCAGCATTCAGGGGAGGAACACTGAAGCTTTCTTT. Protein sequence: CASSIQGRNTEAFF. Supplemented by reference TRBV7-9 and TRBJ1-1, the full variable domain reads DTGVSQNPRHKITKRGQNVTFRCDPISEHNRLYWYRQTLGQGPEFLTYFQNEAQLEKSRLLSDRFSAERPKGSFSTLEIQRTEQGDSAMYLCASSIQGRNTEAFFGQGTRLTVV.

The V call is TRBV19, the J call TRBJ2-7, with 7 bases identical to TRBD1. The CDR3 has 14 amino acids. From germline, CDR1 is LNHDA and CDR2 SQIVND (reference sequence). The V segment lost 9 bases and the J segment 2 bases; nucleotides outside the gene matches: 10. DNA for the CDR3: TGTGCCAGCTCAATCCGGGACAGTGCCTACGAGCAGTACTTC. Its translation is CASSIRDSAYEQYF.

The chain recombines TRBV5-4 with TRBJ1-1; D is ambiguous. CDR3 length: 12 residues. Germline assignment: CDR1 SGHNT and CDR2 YYREEE (reference sequence). V shed 0 bases and J shed 5 bases, with 5 bases lying between them. The CDR3 nucleotides are TGTGCCAGCAGCTTGGACGGGACTGAAGCTTTCTTT. As protein: CASSLDGTEAFF.

This chain joins TRBV6-1 and TRBJ1-6, with D perhaps TRBD1 (5 bases). V lost 3 bases to trimming and J lost 10 bases, with 16 bases between them. Per germline, CDR1 MNHNS and CDR2 SASEGT. The CDR3 sequence is 15 residues long. The CDR3 protein is CASSDQGLGISPLHF. In nucleotides, the CDR3 is TGTGCCAGCAGTGATCAGGGACTCGGAATCTCACCCCTCCACTTT.

This chain connects TRBV12-5 to TRBJ1-2; no definite D call. Germline values: CDR1 LGHNT, CDR2 FRNRAP. This CDR3 contains 13 residues. V was clipped by 3 bases and J by 6 bases, with 11 bases between them. CDR3 bases: TGTGCTAGTGGTTTCCCAGTATCAGATGGCTACACCTTC. Translation: CASGFPVSDGYTF.

The table lists this clone with a count of one. The V gene is TRBV18, the J gene TRBJ1-4; 9 bases match TRBD1. J lost 6 bases, V lost 4 bases, and 6 bases had no gene match. Germline V lookup: CDR1 KGHSH, CDR2 LQKENI. The CDR3 sequence is 15 residues long. The CDR3 region has the DNA TGTGCCAGCTCACGATCCGACAGGGGGGATGAAAAACTGTTTTTT. Its translation is CASSRSDRGDEKLFF. Filled out from reference TRBV18 and TRBJ1-4, the complete variable domain reads NAGVMQNPRHLVRRRGQEARLRCSPMKGHSHVYWYRQLPEEGLKFMVYLQKENIIDESGMPKERFSAEFPKEGPSILRIQQVVRGDSAAYFCASSRSDRGDEKLFFGSGTQLSVL.

The chain couples TRBV18 to TRBJ1-1; 7 bases align to TRBD1. The ends lost 2 bases at V and 0 bases at J; junction bases unmatched: 6. Germline assignment: CDR1 KGHSH and CDR2 LQKENI. The CDR3 covers 16 residues. The CDR3 region has the DNA TGTGCCAGCTCACCAACGGGGACAGCGATGAACACTGAAGCTTTCTTT. It translates to CASSPTGTAMNTEAFF.

The genes are TRBV28 and TRBJ1-3; D unclear. This CDR3 comprises 13 residues. Germline values: CDR1 MDHEN, CDR2 SYDVKM. V was shortened by 3 bases and J by 3 bases, with 6 bases between the two germline ends. The DNA for the CDR3 is TGTGCCAGCAGTTTCCCGGGTGGAAACACCATATATTTT. This gives the protein CASSFPGGNTIYF. The whole variable domain, remainder taken from reference TRBV28 and TRBJ1-3, is DVKVTQSSRYLVKRTGEKVFLECVQDMDHENMFWYRQDPGLGLRLIYFSYDVKMKEKGDIPEGYSVSREKKERFSLILESASTNQTSMYLCASSFPGGNTIYFGEGSWLTVV.

This chain links TRBV3-1 (or the pseudogene TRBV3-2) with TRBJ2-7; 7 bases line up with TRBD2. Germline values: CDR1 LGHDT, CDR2 YNNKEL (reference sequence). This CDR3 contains 14 residues. V trimming: 4 bases; J trimming: 0 bases; junction bases outside the gene matches: 3. Here the CDR3 reads CASSPRDYSYEQYF. CDR3 coding DNA: TGTGCCAGCAGCCCTCGGGACTACTCCTACGAGCAGTACTTC.

The gene calls are TRBV5-1 and TRBJ1-1; D remains ambiguous. The CDR3 consists of 15 residues. Germline CDR1 is SGHRS and CDR2 is YFSETQ. The germline V and J ends were trimmed by 4 bases and 1 base, with 14 bases remaining between them. This CDR3 is CASSPGSTGNTEAFF. In DNA form, the CDR3 reads TGCGCCAGCAGCCCGGGTTCCACCGGGAACACTGAAGCTTTCTTT.

This clone has more than one count but fewer than ten. V usage is TRBV7-9 and J usage is TRBJ1-4; 8 positions match TRBD1. V shed 4 bases, J shed 5 bases, and the junction held 3 bases outside the gene matches. The CDR3 is 14 residues long. Looked up from germline, CDR1 is SEHNR and CDR2 is FQNEAQ (reference sequence). CDR3 region: CASSWTGSNEKLFF. The CDR3 region has the DNA TGTGCCAGCAGCTGGACAGGGTCGAATGAAAAACTGTTTTTT.

The chain recombines TRBV5-5 with TRBJ2-7; weak D call: TRBD2 (7 bases). Germline values: CDR1 SGHKS, CDR2 YYEKEE (reference sequence). Trimming removed 2 bases at V and 2 bases at J, with 17 bases between. CDR3 size: 16 residues. The CDR3 nucleotides are TGTGCCAGCAGCTTAGGGTACGGGGGGCCAGCCTACGAGCAGTACTTC. This translates into CASSLGYGGPAYEQYF.